The sample holds many counts of the clone carrying this T cell receptor beta chain. Germline CDR1 MDHEN, CDR2 SYDVKM. Trimming shortened V by 5 bases and J by 7 bases, and 12 bases separated the two germline ends. The CDR3 is 13 amino acids. In building TCR beta libraries, iRepertoire HTBI primers were used together with Arm-PCR of CDR3 regions. TCRdb re-derived calls from the multiplex PCR reads in MiXCR, one entry per CDR3 protein. The table records around 460,000 distinct CDR3 sequences, roughly 21% of them present only once. The data are from a study of regulatory T cells in long-lasting Graves disease. Time point here: persistent/refractory GD, antithyroid drugs over 5 years with positive TRAb. PBMCs provided the RNA from which the TCR library was made.

Here the sequenced sample was peripheral blood mononuclear cells (PBMCs), taken when the disease was refractory, from a patient treated with antithyroid drugs. The chain is built from TRBV28 and TRBJ1-5; a weak D match, TRBD1 (5 bases). The clonotype was recovered from a female donor with Graves disease. CDR3 loop: CASSPRGTQPQHF. DNA for the CDR3: TGTGCCAGCAGTCCCCGAGGGACCCAGCCCCAGCATTTT. Using reference TRBV28 and TRBJ1-5 for the parts outside the CDR3, the full variable domain is DVKVTQSSRYLVKRTGEKVFLECVQDMDHENMFWYRQDPGLGLRLIYFSYDVKMKEKGDIPEGYSVSREKKERFSLILESASTNQTSMYLCASSPRGTQPQHFGDGTRLSIL.